This entry lists 13 T cell receptor beta chains sequenced from one sample in a study of blood T cell repertoires in COVID-19. Assay used: immunoSEQ multiplex PCR; TCRdb lists only in-frame clones, some missing. The repertoire holds over 200,000 clones, with around 87% as singletons. The sequenced sample consisted of peripheral blood. The receptors shown here come from a man in his sixties who had recovered from COVID-19.

V and J are TRBV19 and TRBJ2-1; possibly TRBD1 for D (5 bases). Germline V gene sequence: CDR1 LNHDA, CDR2 SQIVND (reference sequence). The CDR3 totals 13 residues. V gave up 6 bases and J gave up 2 bases, with 8 bases separating them. As DNA, the CDR3 is TGTGCCAGTAGCCAGGGTGCCTACAATGAGCAGTTCTTC. This gives the protein CASSQGAYNEQFF.

In DNA form, the CDR3 reads TGTGCCAGCAGTTTAAGTTGGGCGACAAACATTCAGTACTTC. Amino acids: CASSLSWATNIQYF. V and J are TRBV2 and TRBJ2-4; D gene ambiguous. In germline, CDR1 is SNHLY, CDR2 FYNNEI. The length of the CDR3 is 14 residues. V dropped 5 bases and J dropped 6 bases, with 14 bases sitting between them.

This chain uses TRBV2 with TRBJ1-5, with TRBD1 matching over 9 bases. Germline V gene lookup returns CDR1 SNHLY and CDR2 FYNNEI. The V segment lost 5 bases and the J segment 6 bases; nucleotides outside the gene matches: 2. The CDR3 extends over 13 amino acids. CDR3 residues: CASSLGQGQPQHF. CDR3 DNA: TGTGCCAGCAGTCTGGGACAGGGTCAGCCCCAGCATTTT.

The chain carries TRBV6-1 and TRBJ1-2, with no clear D. CDR1 and CDR2 (germline): MNHNS, SASEGT. Trimming took off 0 bases at V and 4 bases at J, with 15 bases between the two ends. This CDR3 contains 16 residues. The CDR3 is CASSEALLHGGYGYTF. For the CDR3, the DNA is TGTGCCAGCAGTGAAGCGCTTCTCCATGGAGGCTATGGCTACACCTTC.

This clone has a handful of counts. This chain uses TRBV20-1 with TRBJ1-3; D call uncertain. Germline CDR1 reads DFQATT; CDR2 reads SNEGSKA (reference sequence). Deletions cut 5 bases from V and 3 bases from J, with 5 bases between. There are 11 residues in the CDR3. CDR3 in DNA: TGCAGTGCTTTAAATGGAAACACCATATATTTT. Translating gives CSALNGNTIYF.

V gene TRBV6-4 combines with J gene TRBJ1-2; no definite D call. V was trimmed by 1 base and J by 3 bases, leaving 12 bases between them. The CDR3 runs to 15 residues. Germline-derived CDR1 and CDR2 are MRHNA and SNTAGT. This CDR3 is CASSDFEGVYYGYTF. The CDR3 bases are TGTGCCAGCAGTGACTTTGAGGGAGTCTACTATGGCTACACCTTC.

The rearrangement uses TRBV4-1 and TRBJ2-1; D might be TRBD1 (5 bases). Germline CDR1 reads MGHRA; CDR2 reads YSYEKL. The CDR3 has 16 amino acids. Deletions cut 0 bases from V and 0 bases from J, with 9 bases between. For the CDR3, the DNA is TGCGCCAGCAGCCAAGAAGGGGCTTTCTCCTACAATGAGCAGTTCTTC. Translation: CASSQEGAFSYNEQFF.

The genes are TRBV7-3 and TRBJ2-1; tentative D call: TRBD1 (6 bases). V was cut by 3 bases and J by 4 bases, with 13 bases left in between. The CDR3 runs to 15 residues. Germline loops: CDR1 SGHTA, CDR2 FQGTGA. For the CDR3, the DNA is TGTGCCAGCAGCTTCTGGACAGCACAATACAATGAGCAGTTCTTC. The encoded protein is CASSFWTAQYNEQFF.

A single count supports this clone. Other DNA sequences of this sample code for an identical CDR3. The chain uses TRBV18 and TRBJ2-7; the D is unclear. Germline CDR1 is KGHSH and CDR2 is LQKENI. Trimming removed 3 bases from V and 3 bases from J, with 6 bases in between. The CDR3 runs to 12 residues. The CDR3, as DNA: TGTGCCAGCTCACCTTCTAGCTACGAGCAGTACTTC. Its translation is CASSPSSYEQYF. Looking up the rest from reference TRBV18 and TRBJ2-7 gives the full variable domain: NAGVMQNPRHLVRRRGQEARLRCSPMKGHSHVYWYRQLPEEGLKFMVYLQKENIIDESGMPKERFSAEFPKEGPSILRIQQVVRGDSAAYFCASSPSSYEQYFGPGTRLTVT.

The genes are TRBV30 and TRBJ2-1, with TRBD2 identical over 12 bases. The CDR3 extends over 16 amino acids. Per germline, CDR1 GTSNPN and CDR2 SVGIG (reference sequence). Trimming took 2 bases from V and 6 from J; bases not matched to a gene: 8. The CDR3 region is CAWSFGLAGNLNEQFF. CDR3 DNA: TGTGCCTGGAGTTTTGGACTAGCGGGAAATCTCAATGAGCAGTTCTTC.

The CDR3 DNA follows: TGTGCCAGTGCCCGAGGGGGGACAGGGTATGGCTACACCTTC. This translates into CASARGGTGYGYTF. The chain couples TRBV19 to TRBJ1-2; 9 nucleotides line up with TRBD1. After removal of 8 bases from V and 5 bases from J, the junction contained 9 bases not matched to a gene. Germline CDR1 is LNHDA and CDR2 is SQIVND (reference sequence). This CDR3 is 14 amino acids long. Looking up the rest from reference TRBV19 and TRBJ1-2 gives the full variable domain: DGGITQSPKYLFRKEGQNVTLSCEQNLNHDAMYWYRQDPGQGLRLIYYSQIVNDFQKGDIAEGYSVSREKKESFPLTVTSAQKNPTAFYLCASARGGTGYGYTFGSGTRLTVV.

This clone was seen many times. J is TRBJ2-1 and V is TRBV2; 11 positions agree with TRBD2. V lost 5 bases to trimming and J lost 4 bases; unmatched junction nucleotides: 4. The CDR3 is made up of 15 amino acids. Germline V gene lookup returns CDR1 SNHLY and CDR2 FYNNEI. The CDR3 sequence: CASSLAGGRYNEQFF. DNA for the CDR3: TGTGCCAGCAGTTTAGCGGGGGGGCGTTACAATGAGCAGTTCTTC.

This sequence joins TRBV5-1 and TRBJ2-3; 7 nucleotides match TRBD2. V lost 4 bases to trimming and J lost 2 bases; unmatched junction nucleotides: 4. The CDR3 spans 14 residues. The V gene's germline CDR1 is SGHRS and CDR2 YFSETQ. The CDR3 nucleotides are TGCGCCAGCAGCCCCGCGGGAGCCACAGATACGCAGTATTTT. It translates to CASSPAGATDTQYF. Complete variable domain (other parts from reference TRBV5-1 and TRBJ2-3): KAGVTQTPRYLIKTRGQQVTLSCSPISGHRSVSWYQQTPGQGLQFLFEYFSETQRNKGNFPGRFSGRQFSNSRSEMNVSTLELGDSALYLCASSPAGATDTQYFGPGTRLTVL.